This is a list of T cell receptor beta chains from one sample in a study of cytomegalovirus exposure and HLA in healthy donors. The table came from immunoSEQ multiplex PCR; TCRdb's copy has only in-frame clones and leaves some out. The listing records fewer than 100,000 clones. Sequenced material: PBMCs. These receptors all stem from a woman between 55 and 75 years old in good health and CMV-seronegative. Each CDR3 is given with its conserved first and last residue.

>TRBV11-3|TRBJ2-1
CASSLSAETYNEQFF
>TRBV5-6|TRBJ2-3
CASSSTGLAGFRTDTQYF
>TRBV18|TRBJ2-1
CASSQGQGINEQFF
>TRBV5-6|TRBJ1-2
CASSLGQEYGYTF
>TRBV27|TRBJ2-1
CASSPRQGADEQFF
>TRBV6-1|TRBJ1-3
CASRSPGGNTIYF
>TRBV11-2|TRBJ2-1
CASSLGAGGNYNEQFF
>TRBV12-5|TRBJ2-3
CASGLSTSGRAQYF
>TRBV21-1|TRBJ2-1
CASSKVGTQYEQFF
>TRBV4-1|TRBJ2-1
CASSPDLGTADYNEQFF